Below, 21 T cell receptor beta chains from the same sample are listed, as sequenced in a study of blood T cell repertoires in COVID-19. The method was immunoSEQ multiplex PCR; TCRdb's version includes in-frame clones alone and lacks a portion of them. Of roughly 210,000 clones listed, around nine tenths are singletons. Specimen: PBMCs or T cells enriched from blood (not recorded which). These receptors all stem from a man aged 25-40 years in a cohort exposed to, infected with or recovered from COVID-19 (not recorded which).

A note on this clone: In the same sample, other DNA sequences code for this CDR3. The chain has TRBV28 and TRBJ1-1; 8 bases are shared with TRBD1. J gave up 1 base and V 3 bases, and 4 bases lay outside the gene matches. CDR3 length: 15 amino acids. Germline loops: CDR1 MDHEN, CDR2 SYDVKM. The CDR3 region is CASSFRGQGNTEAFF. In DNA form, the CDR3 reads TGTGCCAGCAGTTTCCGCGGACAGGGGAACACTGAAGCTTTCTTT.

The V gene is TRBV21-1, the J gene TRBJ1-5; the table's D call of TRBD1 was not tested on the DNA. TRBV21-1 is described as a pseudogene. The CDR3 loop spans 17 amino acids. DNA of the CDR3: TGTGCCAGCAGCAGAAAGACAGACATCAGCTTACAATTGCCCCAGCATTTT. Its translation is CASSRKTDISLQLPQHF.

The chain has TRBV27 and TRBJ2-7; D gene uncertain. There are 13 residues in the CDR3. V was shortened by 6 bases and J by 0 bases, with 9 bases between the two germline ends. The V gene's germline CDR1 is MNHEY and CDR2 SMNVEV (reference sequence). DNA of the CDR3: TGTGCCAGCAGCCCTAGGAACTCCTACGAGCAGTACTTC. Residues: CASSPRNSYEQYF.

This clone showed up just once. The chain recombines TRBV4-1 with TRBJ1-1, with 8 nucleotides matching TRBD1. Germline CDR1 and CDR2: MGHRA and YSYEKL. The CDR3 totals 18 residues. J gave up 1 base and V 2 bases, and 12 bases lay outside the gene matches. CDR3 amino acids: CASSQWAGGGSTNTEAFF. Written as DNA, the CDR3 is TGCGCCAGCAGCCAATGGGCAGGGGGCGGCTCGACGAACACTGAAGCTTTCTTT.

The chain is built from TRBV7-2 and TRBJ2-2, with a tentative D call TRBD1 (6 bases). V shed 5 bases and J shed 4 bases, with 14 bases lying between them. The CDR3 covers 15 residues. Looked up from germline, CDR1 is SGHTA and CDR2 is FQGNSA. CDR3 nucleotides: TGTGCCAGCAGCACCCACAGGGTTGCCACCGGGGAGCTGTTTTTT. This encodes CASSTHRVATGELFF.

The chain is built from TRBV28 and TRBJ2-7, with TRBD2 identical over 7 bases. V was clipped by 1 base and J by 2 bases; unmatched bases: 11. The germline CDR1 and CDR2 sequences are MDHEN and SYDVKM. CDR3 length equals 17 residues. The CDR3 DNA sequence: TGTGCCAGCAGTTTATTAAACGGGGGGACTTATACCTACGAGCAGTACTTC. Its translation: CASSLLNGGTYTYEQYF.

The rearrangement links TRBV29-1 to TRBJ1-2; 11 nucleotides line up with TRBD1. V shed 7 bases, J shed 5 bases, and the junction held 3 bases outside the gene matches. Germline CDR1 and CDR2: SQVTM and ANQGSEA. This CDR3 comprises 12 residues. The CDR3: CSGTGGGYGYTF. CDR3 sequence (DNA): TGCAGCGGGACAGGGGGCGGATATGGCTACACCTTC.

The gene calls are TRBV13 and TRBJ2-1, with a possible D match to TRBD2 (5 bases). The CDR3 runs 15 residues. The germline gives CDR1 PRHDT, CDR2 FYEKMQ (reference sequence). V was cut by 2 bases and J by 7 bases, with 15 bases left in between. CDR3 sequence reads: CASSLSGPGVNEQFF. The CDR3 DNA reads as TGTGCCAGCAGCTTAAGCGGACCCGGTGTAAATGAGCAGTTCTTC.

This chain connects TRBV2 to TRBJ2-7; D gene unclear. The CDR3 runs 11 residues. Between the trimmed V and J ends, which lost 2 bases and 5 bases, there was a span of 4 bases. Germline V gives CDR1 SNHLY, CDR2 FYNNEI. CDR3 loop: CASSETNEQYF. The CDR3 region has the DNA TGTGCCAGCAGTGAAACTAACGAGCAGTACTTC.

This clone was picked up one time. This sequence joins TRBV9 and TRBJ1-1, with D perhaps TRBD1 (5 bases). V was cut by 4 bases and J by 6 bases, with 19 bases left in between. This CDR3 spans 15 amino acids. The germline gives CDR1 SGDLS, CDR2 YYNGEE. CDR3 region: CASSPPTVGYPEAFF. The DNA of the CDR3 is TGTGCCAGCAGCCCTCCGACAGTAGGATACCCTGAAGCTTTCTTT. The entire variable domain, with the rest obtained from reference TRBV9 and TRBJ1-1, is as follows: DSGVTQTPKHLITATGQRVTLRCSPRSGDLSVYWYQQSLDQGLQFLIQYYNGEERAKGNILERFSAQQFPDLHSELNLSSLELGDSALYFCASSPPTVGYPEAFFGQGTRLTVV.

The gene calls are TRBV4-1 and TRBJ1-2; weak D call: TRBD1 (6 bases). CDR1 is MGHRA and CDR2 is YSYEKL in the germline V gene. The ends were cut back, 3 bases at V and 12 bases at J, with 14 bases in the middle. The length of the CDR3 is 12 residues. The CDR3 nucleotides are TGCGCCAGCAGCCACCCCAGGGGTCGCAACACCTTC. This encodes CASSHPRGRNTF.

The chain joins TRBV9 to TRBJ1-3; TRBD1 agrees at 8 bases. The germline V gene has CDR1 SGDLS and CDR2 YYNGEE. V lost 1 base and J lost 0; bases outside the gene matches: 15. The CDR3 is made up of 20 amino acids. This CDR3 is CASSVLAGGPGVLSGNTIYF. The CDR3 nucleotides are TGTGCCAGCAGCGTACTGGCAGGGGGCCCGGGGGTACTCTCTGGAAACACCATATATTTT.

The chain employs TRBV18 and TRBJ1-1; TRBD1 is a possible D gene (6 bases). Trimming took off 1 base at V and 1 base at J, with 10 bases between the two ends. The CDR3 is made up of 15 amino acids. CDR1 and CDR2 (germline): KGHSH, LQKENI. The CDR3 bases are TGTGCCAGCTCACCACTACAGGGCTCGAACACTGAAGCTTTCTTT. Translation gives CASSPLQGSNTEAFF.

This clone was observed once. The J gene is TRBJ1-5, the V gene TRBV2; weak D call: TRBD1 (6 bases). Trimming took 7 bases from V and 0 from J, leaving 13 bases between them. Looked up from germline, CDR1 is SNHLY and CDR2 is FYNNEI. There are 15 residues in the CDR3. Here the CDR3 reads CASNRQALSNQPQHF. The CDR3 DNA reads as TGTGCCAGCAACCGACAGGCCCTTAGCAATCAGCCCCAGCATTTT.

This clone has a single count. The chain employs TRBV2 and TRBJ1-5; tentative D call: TRBD1 (6 bases). Germline CDR1 is SNHLY and CDR2 is FYNNEI. Trimming cost V 7 bases and J 5 bases, with 27 bases left between them. This CDR3 region has 18 residues. The CDR3 nucleotides are TGTGCCAGCACTCGGCTTCAAGTTTGGGGGCGCGGCGATCAGCCCCAGCATTTT. Its protein is CASTRLQVWGRGDQPQHF. Based on the CDR3 plus reference TRBV2 and TRBJ1-5, the full variable domain is EPEVTQTPSHQVTQMGQEVILRCVPISNHLYFYWYRQILGQKVEFLVSFYNNEISEKSEIFDDQFSVERPDGSNFTLKIRSTKLEDSAMYFCASTRLQVWGRGDQPQHFGDGTRLSIL.

The chain links TRBV28 to TRBJ2-7; 10 bases line up with TRBD1. CDR1 and CDR2 (germline): MDHEN, SYDVKM. The length of the CDR3 is 15 residues. Losses at the gene ends were 5 bases for V and 7 bases for J; bases not matched to a gene: 11. In DNA form, the CDR3 reads TGTGCCAGCAGTCCTCTCCGACAGGGGGCGCGGGAGCAGTACTTC. Translating it yields CASSPLRQGAREQYF.

This chain connects TRBV19 to TRBJ2-5; 7 nucleotides align to TRBD2. The CDR3 is 13 amino acids. From germline, CDR1 is LNHDA and CDR2 SQIVND (reference sequence). Losses at the gene ends were 6 bases for V and 5 bases for J; bases not matched to a gene: 6. The CDR3 coding sequence is TGTGCCAGTAGGTCGGGGGGAAGCGAGACCCAGTACTTC. This codes for CASRSGGSETQYF.

The DNA for the CDR3 is TGCGCCAGCAGCTTGGTAACAGGGGCCACTGAAGCTTTCTTT. It specifies CASSLVTGATEAFF. The chain combines TRBV5-1 with TRBJ1-1, with TRBD1 identical over 7 bases. This CDR3 has 14 amino acids. Germline CDR1 and CDR2: SGHRS and YFSETQ. J was trimmed by 4 bases and V by 0 bases; bases with no gene match: 3.

V gene TRBV4-3 combines with J gene TRBJ2-1; 11 bases map to TRBD2. J gave up 5 bases and V 0 bases, and 6 bases lay outside the gene matches. Germline V gene data show CDR1 as LGHNA and CDR2 as YSLEER. The CDR3 length is 17 residues. The CDR3 nucleotides are TGCGCCAGCAGCCAAGAATGGGGGACTAGCGGAAACAATGAGCAGTTCTTC. As protein: CASSQEWGTSGNNEQFF.

This sequence joins TRBV18 and TRBJ2-5, with a weak D call TRBD1 (5 bases). The CDR3 extends over 13 amino acids. Germline assignment: CDR1 KGHSH and CDR2 LQKENI. V was shortened by 6 bases and J by 1 base, with 9 bases between the two germline ends. DNA of the CDR3: TGTGCCAGCTCCCAGGGAATCCAAGAGACCCAGTACTTC. Protein sequence: CASSQGIQETQYF.

The J gene is TRBJ1-2, the V gene TRBV19, with 12 bases lining up with TRBD1. Germline CDR1 reads LNHDA; CDR2 reads SQIVND (reference sequence). The CDR3 length is 17 residues. The ends lost 3 bases at V and 4 bases at J; junction bases unmatched: 9. The CDR3 DNA reads TGTGCCAGTAGTATTCCGGGACAGGGGGCCTCGGTCTATGGCTACACCTTC. It codes for CASSIPGQGASVYGYTF.